This TCR beta chain was obtained from a study of T cells after yellow fever vaccination. On the study more broadly: The fractions with low cell numbers were processed using SMART-Seq v4 Ultra Low Input.

The TCR cDNA carried a universal primer site and UMIs from 5'RACE template switching. Each CDR3 protein is one row after TCRdb ran MiXCR on the 5' RACE reads. The table has around 160,000 distinct CDR3 sequences, 6% to 7.5% seen once; the top ten hold approximately 2.5%. Regarding the study as a whole: A minor fraction of clonotypes spanned both CD4 and CD8 compartments.

With respect to this clonotype: What it binds is not known.

The CDR3 extends over 15 amino acids. With 3 bases clipped from V and 0 bases from J, the junction kept 3 bases outside the gene matches. CDR1 is SGHRS and CDR2 is YFSETQ in the germline V gene. The starting material was CD4+ T cells sorted from PBMCs, obtained 4 to 6 days after the first yellow fever vaccination. This clonotype was obtained from a man between 18 and 29 years old who received the YFV17D yellow fever vaccine. The chain combines TRBV5-1 with TRBJ1-3, with 7 bases fitting TRBD1. Written as DNA, the CDR3 is TGCGCCAGCAGCTCACAGGGGAGCTCTGGAAACACCATATATTTT. Translated, it gives CASSSQGSSGNTIYF.